A single sample gave rise to the 10 T cell receptor beta chains below, sequenced in a study of T cell changes during pregnancy in multiple sclerosis. Assay used: immunoSEQ multiplex PCR; TCRdb lists only in-frame clones, some missing. The table shows fewer than 70,000 clones, with 85% to 95% occurring only once. The source material was CD8+ T cells from peripheral blood mononuclear cells, sampled in the third trimester of pregnancy. The receptors shown here come from a female donor with multiple sclerosis, enrolled in a pregnancy study.

CDR3 loop: CASSGWDSKYNEQFF. The CDR3 nucleotides are TGTGCCAGCAGCGGATGGGACAGCAAATACAATGAGCAGTTCTTC. J is TRBJ2-1 and V is TRBV6-1; TRBD1 agrees at 7 bases. In germline, CDR1 is MNHNS, CDR2 SASEGT. The length of the CDR3 is 15 residues. The junction had 9 bases not matched to a gene; V was cut back by 6 bases and J by 4 bases.

The rearrangement joins TRBV2 to TRBJ2-7, with TRBD2 matching over 8 bases. V shed 6 bases and J 0 bases; nucleotides not matched to a gene: 7. Germline values: CDR1 SNHLY, CDR2 FYNNEI. The CDR3 totals 15 residues. CDR3 DNA sequence: TGTGCCAGCAGGGTCTACAGCGGGAGCTCCTACGAGCAGTACTTC. Protein sequence: CASRVYSGSSYEQYF. The full variable domain, in which reference TRBV2 and TRBJ2-7 provide the parts outside the CDR3, is EPEVTQTPSHQVTQMGQEVILRCVPISNHLYFYWYRQILGQKVEFLVSFYNNEISEKSEIFDDQFSVERPDGSNFTLKIRSTKLEDSAMYFCASRVYSGSSYEQYFGPGTRLTVT.

J is TRBJ2-7 and V is TRBV7-9; D uncertain. The CDR3 sequence is 11 residues long. Trimming cost V 1 base and J 7 bases, with 5 bases left between them. The V gene's germline CDR1 is SEHNR and CDR2 FQNEAQ (reference sequence). CDR3: CASSLELEQYF. CDR3 nucleotide sequence: TGTGCCAGCAGCTTAGAACTTGAGCAGTACTTC.

The chain combines TRBV4-2 with TRBJ2-1, with 12 bases lining up with TRBD2. With 0 bases clipped from V and 9 bases from J, the junction kept 9 bases outside the gene matches. CDR3 length: 17 residues. Germline V gives CDR1 LGHNA, CDR2 YNFKEQ. The DNA for the CDR3 is TGTGCCAGCAGCCAAGATTCGCTAGCGGGAGGGCTGGGTGAGCAGTTCTTC. This sequence encodes CASSQDSLAGGLGEQFF.

The gene calls are TRBV4-1 and TRBJ1-1, with a possible D match to TRBD1 (5 bases). CDR3 length equals 14 residues. CDR1 and CDR2 from the germline V gene are MGHRA and YSYEKL. The germline V and J ends were trimmed by 1 base and 1 base, with 7 bases remaining between them. CDR3 amino acids: CASSQVGANTEAFF. CDR3 nucleotides: TGCGCCAGCAGCCAAGTAGGGGCGAACACTGAAGCTTTCTTT.

This clone was seen just once. V is TRBV6-8 and J is TRBJ2-2, with 13 bases matching TRBD2. V lost 2 bases to trimming and J lost 3 bases; unmatched junction nucleotides: 6. The germline V gene has CDR1 MNHGY and CDR2 SAAAGT. This CDR3 is built from 18 residues. CDR3 in DNA: TGTGCCAGCAGTTACGGGCCGGGACTAGCGGGATACACCGGGGAGCTGTTTTTT. Protein product: CASSYGPGLAGYTGELFF.

The genes are TRBV30 and TRBJ2-1; 11 bases are shared with TRBD2. V was clipped by 5 bases and J by 5 bases; unmatched bases: 2. The germline V gene has CDR1 GTSNPN and CDR2 SVGIG (reference sequence). This CDR3 region has 13 residues. The CDR3, as DNA: TGTGCCTGGGGGGGACTAGCGGACAATGAGCAGTTCTTC. Amino acid sequence: CAWGGLADNEQFF. Complete variable domain (other parts from reference TRBV30 and TRBJ2-1): SQTIHQWPATLVQPVGSPLSLECTVEGTSNPNLYWYRQAAGRGLQLLFYSVGIGQISSEVPQNLSASRPQDRQFILSSKKLLLSDSGFYLCAWGGLADNEQFFGPGTRLTVL.

This clone was recorded only once. The V gene is TRBV4-3, the J gene TRBJ2-2; TRBD2 agrees at 9 bases. Per germline, CDR1 LGHNA and CDR2 YSLEER. CDR3 length: 17 residues. With V trimmed by 1 base and J by 0 bases, 3 bases remained unmatched. The CDR3 protein is CASSQGRLAANTGELFF. In DNA form, the CDR3 reads TGCGCCAGCAGCCAAGGGAGACTAGCGGCGAACACCGGGGAGCTGTTTTTT.

The chain has TRBV4-1 and TRBJ2-3, with TRBD2 identical over 12 bases. Germline CDR1 reads MGHRA; CDR2 reads YSYEKL. V shed 3 bases and J 2 bases; nucleotides not matched to a gene: 6. This CDR3 region has 17 residues. The chain's CDR3 is CASSQMGTSGYTDTQYF. In DNA form, the CDR3 reads TGCGCCAGCAGCCAGATGGGGACTAGCGGGTACACAGATACGCAGTATTTT.

J is TRBJ2-7 and V is TRBV30, with D tentatively TRBD2 (6 bases). The CDR3 covers 15 residues. The V gene's germline CDR1 is GTSNPN and CDR2 SVGIG (reference sequence). The V end lost 0 bases, the J end lost 5 bases, and 17 bases lay between the germline ends. This chain's CDR3 is CAWSVLRGMDDEQYF. The CDR3 coding sequence is TGTGCCTGGAGTGTACTACGCGGGATGGACGACGAGCAGTACTTC.